These T cell receptor beta chains were read from a single sample in a study of post-analysis software for immune sequencing data. From the PCR reads, TCRdb called clonotypes with MiXCR, one entry per CDR3 protein. This table holds about 150,000 distinct CDR3 sequences, about 29% found once. Sequences were obtained from blood. The origin of the receptors is a girl aged 10 to 17 with multiple sclerosis. Each CDR3 is given without its conserved first and last residue.

cdr3_aa j_call cdr3_length v_call
ASSPSYRGLVSQY TRBJ2-7 13 TRBV27
SARYLAALVDTQY TRBJ2-3 13 TRBV20-1
ASSFFGWVFGSQMNTEAF TRBJ1-1 18 TRBV5-1
ASSLMGEKTQY TRBJ2-5 11 TRBV7-3
ASSPSGYNQPQH TRBJ1-5 12 TRBV9
ASSYPTGGAGGTGELF TRBJ2-2 16 TRBV6-2/TRBV6-3
SASPRGGRAGGFTDTQY TRBJ2-3 17 TRBV20-1
ASSLGLGTEAF TRBJ1-1 11 TRBV27
SAQGEGVYYGYT TRBJ1-2 12 TRBV20-1
ASSSSRDSQWGETQY - 15 TRBV6-6
ACSNWAGTTGNTIY TRBJ1-3 14 TRBV19
ATSRDGTGEQY TRBJ2-7 11 TRBV15
ASSLRTGHWDGYT TRBJ1-2 13 TRBV5-1
AISEGRGNEQY - 11 TRBV10-3
ASSLVSGARETQY TRBJ2-5 13 TRBV7-8
ASSPLDSGRNTEAF TRBJ1-1 14 TRBV18
ASSDRSGIYNEQF TRBJ2-1 13 TRBV6-1
ASSFGTGLINTEAF TRBJ1-1 14 TRBV5-6
ASSLDRGSEAF TRBJ1-1 11 TRBV13
ASSLAPTTKETQY TRBJ2-5 13 TRBV5-1
ATSDRREGGTDAQY TRBJ2-3 14 TRBV24-1
ATSNFSSNEQF TRBJ2-1 11 TRBV24-1
ASSEVTGGRAEAF TRBJ1-1 13 TRBV2
ASSRLVEGLGAEAF TRBJ1-1 14 TRBV5-6
ASSYPPGTANYGYT TRBJ1-2 14 TRBV6-6
ATSNAGTDDEQY TRBJ2-7 12 TRBV15
SAKPGQGRHEQY TRBJ2-7 12 TRBV29-1
ASSRDRGANTEAF TRBJ1-1 13 TRBV12-3/TRBV12-4
ASSIDSQQY TRBJ2-7 9 TRBV28
ASSQGAGNQPQH TRBJ1-5 12 TRBV4-1
ASSPSSVHEQF TRBJ2-1 11 TRBV11-2
ASSWYGGDYGYT TRBJ1-2 12 TRBV12-3/TRBV12-4
ASSLTGPNEQF TRBJ2-1 11 TRBV12-3/TRBV12-4
ASSTLGTSGLIQETQY TRBJ2-5 16 TRBV28
ATSRKKGGIYGYT TRBJ1-2 13 TRBV15
SISPPGHPNNEQF TRBJ2-1 13 TRBV29-1
ASSLGDGPNYGYT TRBJ1-2 13 TRBV4-1
ASNPEGNSPLH TRBJ1-6 11 TRBV2
ASRGGPVNTEAF TRBJ1-1 12 TRBV12-3/TRBV12-4
SARDRRLATYEQD TRBJ2-1 13 TRBV20-1
ATGPGSADTQY TRBJ2-3 11 TRBV10-3
ASSYQPGQGKAF TRBJ1-1 12 TRBV6-5
ASSSGQGDPYEQY TRBJ2-7 13 TRBV5-1
ASSSPLAGQETQY TRBJ2-5 13 TRBV5-4
SVGSASNQPQH TRBJ1-5 11 TRBV29-1